This T cell receptor beta chain was sequenced for a study of regulatory T cells in long-lasting Graves disease. Study background: Antithyroid drugs had been taken under 3 months by newly diagnosed Graves' patients.

Study results and limitations: Persistent disease showed a preference for TRBV28, TRBJ1-2 and TRBJ2-5.

The germline gives CDR1 DFQATT, CDR2 SNEGSKA (reference sequence). With 6 bases removed from V and 7 bases from J, the gap between germline ends came to 25 bases. The CDR3 is 16 residues long. Time point specified: newly diagnosed GD, antithyroid drugs for less than 3 months. PBMC RNA was the source of the TCR library. It was an endocrinology department in Xi'an, China, that provided the patients. For TCR beta, libraries came from iRepertoire HTBI primers and Arm-PCR of CDR3 regions. TCRdb re-called the multiplex PCR reads with MiXCR, one entry per CDR3 protein. The table has around 450,000 distinct CDR3 sequences, about 16% seen once. This clonotype was found many times. The antigen remains undetermined. This sample also belongs to another study, concerning T cells in Graves' hyperthyroidism and ophthalmopathy. As that study records: Any patient presenting with uncontrolled infection, other autoimmune disease, pregnancy or lactation was left out.

The sample here was peripheral blood mononuclear cells (PBMCs), taken at new diagnosis, from a patient treated with antithyroid drugs. The receptor was isolated from a woman in her 30s with Graves disease. The rearrangement joins TRBV20-1 to TRBJ2-1, with D possibly being TRBD1 or TRBD2 (6 bases each). The CDR3 sequence is CSAQGPGSGGVNEQFF. The CDR3 DNA sequence: TGCAGTGCCCAGGGGCCCGGAAGCGGAGGGGTGAATGAGCAGTTCTTC.